This TCR beta chain comes out of a study of shared clonotypes between healthy human individuals. Notes on the study in general: Donor clonotype sharing was expected to depend on sequencing depth.

Some clones are missing from TCRdb's copy, which holds only in-frame ones; the method was immunoSEQ multiplex PCR. This sample has roughly 1,000,000 clones, with about 80% found just once. Free of recent acute infections or vaccinations, the donors were healthy HIV-negative adults. Comments on this clone: The antigen is unknown.

The receptor comes from a man between 18 and 29 years old in good health. Some clones in this sample may be carry-over from other donors' samples. Sequenced material: memory CD4+ T cells from PBMCs. Subset given: CD45RA-negative fraction.

The CDR3 region has the DNA TGTGCTAGTGGGGGCAGCACAGATACGCAGTATTTT. The encoded protein is CASGGSTDTQYF. V and J are TRBV12-5 and TRBJ2-3; D unresolved. The CDR3 sequence is 12 residues long. Trimming took 6 bases from V and 0 from J, leaving 4 bases between them. Germline values: CDR1 LGHNT, CDR2 FRNRAP. Using reference TRBV12-5 and TRBJ2-3 for the parts outside the CDR3, the full variable domain is DARVTQTPRHKVTEMGQEVTMRCQPILGHNTVFWYRQTMMQGLELLAYFRNRAPLDDSGMPKDRFSAEMPDATLATLKIQPSEPRDSAVYFCASGGSTDTQYFGPGTRLTVL.